Detailed here is one T cell receptor (beta chain). Its antigen is still unknown. This sample is drawn from a study of cytomegalovirus exposure and HLA in healthy donors. Germline CDR1 MDHEN, CDR2 SYDVKM. The trim removed 5 bases at V and 3 bases at J, leaving 7 bases unmatched. This CDR3 has 15 amino acids. General observations from the study: Earlier analysis found most TCR beta V segments productive about 90% or about 30% of the time.

The PCR was carried out with 60 Vbeta primers and 13 Jbeta primers. Sequencing was performed with immunoSEQ multiplex PCR; in TCRdb, only in-frame clones are kept and a portion is missing. This listing includes about 200,000 clones. The TCR originated in a girl aged 2 to 10 in good health and CMV-seropositive. The V gene is TRBV28, the J gene TRBJ2-5, with 9 bases that match TRBD1. Sequenced material: PBMCs. Here the CDR3 reads CASSRTGDGEETQYF. DNA of the CDR3: TGTGCCAGCAGTCGGACAGGGGACGGGGAAGAGACCCAGTACTTC.